These 16 T cell receptor beta chains share one sample of origin, sequenced in a study of blood T cells in healthy people across ages. Sample-barcoded 5' priming and a J-beta primer mix drove a second PCR of about 7 to 12 cycles. TCRdb analysed the 5' RACE reads with MiXCR anew, one entry per CDR3 protein. The sample yields 750,000 to 950,000 distinct CDR3 sequences, approximately 24% seen once. This same sample was also taken into another study, of T cells of mothers and their children.

Sequences were obtained from blood. The receptors were gathered from a boy aged 10-17 years in good health.

This clonotype has only one observation. The chain has TRBV6-1 and TRBJ1-4, with 9 bases that match TRBD1. Per germline, CDR1 MNHNS and CDR2 SASEGT. The junction had 4 bases not matched to a gene; V was cut back by 2 bases and J by 0 bases. The CDR3 extends over 17 amino acids. CDR3 nucleotide sequence: TGTGCCAGCAGTGAAAGGACAGGGGCCGCAACTAATGAAAAACTGTTTTTT. This gives the protein CASSERTGAATNEKLFF.

The chain recombines TRBV5-1 with TRBJ2-1; possible D gene TRBD2, 6 bases. Trimming removed 7 bases from V and 5 bases from J, with 19 bases in between. The CDR3 runs 15 residues. CDR1 is SGHRS and CDR2 is YFSETQ in the germline V gene. CDR3 nucleotides: TGCGCCAGCTCCCGGAGGGCCGACGCTAACAATGAGCAGTTCTTC. Protein product: CASSRRADANNEQFF.

This clonotype was counted between two and nine times. This chain uses TRBV6-1 with TRBJ1-4, with D perhaps TRBD1 (5 bases). The CDR3 consists of 14 residues. V was clipped by 5 bases and J by 8 bases, with 15 bases between them. Per germline, CDR1 MNHNS and CDR2 SASEGT. The CDR3 protein is CASSPMGVREKLFF. The CDR3 nucleotides are TGTGCCAGCAGTCCGATGGGGGTCCGCGAAAAACTGTTTTTT.

CDR3 bases: TGCGCCAGCAGCTTGTCAGGGGATCGTTCCTATGGCTACACCTTC. This sequence encodes CASSLSGDRSYGYTF. V and J are TRBV5-1 and TRBJ1-2, with D tentatively TRBD1 (6 bases). The V gene's germline CDR1 is SGHRS and CDR2 YFSETQ. Trimming pared 1 base from V and 4 bases from J, leaving 14 bases between. The CDR3 is 15 residues long.

The chain employs TRBV25-1 and TRBJ1-4, with D uncertain. Germline CDR1 reads MGHDK; CDR2 reads SYGVNS. V shed 4 bases and J shed 8 bases, with 11 bases lying between them. This CDR3 region has 13 residues. CDR3 in amino acids: CASSGGVREKLFF. CDR3 DNA sequence: TGTGCCAGCAGTGGGGGAGTCCGGGAAAAACTGTTTTTT.

The sample holds a few counts of this clonotype. This sequence joins TRBV7-9 and TRBJ2-6; unclear D gene. Trimming took off 3 bases at V and 0 bases at J, with 9 bases between the two ends. In germline, CDR1 is SEHNR, CDR2 FQNEAQ (reference sequence). The CDR3 has 16 residues. In DNA, the CDR3 is TGTGCCAGCAGCTTTACCGCGAGCTCTGGGGCCAACGTCCTGACTTTC. Translating gives CASSFTASSGANVLTF.

This clonotype was seen at least ten times. The chain combines TRBV12-3 or TRBV12-4 with TRBJ2-1, with no clear D. Trimming left V 6 bases short and J 5 bases short, with 5 bases between. The CDR3 is made up of 11 amino acids. The CDR3 DNA reads TGTGCCAGCAGCTTAAACAATGAGCAGTTCTTC. Translated: CASSLNNEQFF.

The gene calls are TRBV7-9 and TRBJ2-3; D not certain. Trimming took 2 bases from V and 5 from J, leaving 11 bases between them. Germline loops: CDR1 SEHNR, CDR2 FQNEAQ (reference sequence). This CDR3 is built from 14 residues. In nucleotides, the CDR3 is TGTGCCAGCAGCTTAAAAGGAAGAGGAGATACGCAGTATTTT. Residues: CASSLKGRGDTQYF.

J is TRBJ2-5 and V is TRBV18; D unresolved. CDR3 length: 14 amino acids. CDR1 is KGHSH and CDR2 is LQKENI in the germline V gene. Trimming took 0 bases from V and 5 from J, leaving 10 bases between them. CDR3 sequence (DNA): TGTGCCAGCTCACCACCCCATCTCATGGAGACCCAGTACTTC. Its translation: CASSPPHLMETQYF.

With respect to this clonotype: An end of the junction does not agree with germline; a read error may underlie this. The J gene is TRBJ1-4, the V gene TRBV27, with unresolved D. The CDR3 runs 16 residues. The germline gives CDR1 MNHEY, CDR2 SMNVEV (reference sequence). The CDR3 DNA follows: TGTGCCAGCAGTCCACACACGGGCGAGACTAATGAAGAACTGTTTTTT. This gives the protein CASSPHTGETNEELFF.

V usage is TRBV7-2 and J usage is TRBJ2-2; D is perhaps TRBD1 or TRBD2 (6 bases each). V was clipped by 2 bases and J by 0 bases, with 10 bases between them. CDR1 and CDR2 (germline): SGHTA, FQGNSA. The CDR3 covers 16 residues. This CDR3 reads CASSLRGVTNTGELFF. The CDR3 DNA follows: TGTGCCAGCAGCTTAAGGGGGGTTACGAACACCGGGGAGCTGTTTTTT. Filled out from reference TRBV7-2 and TRBJ2-2, the complete variable domain reads GAGVSQSPSNKVTEKGKDVELRCDPISGHTALYWYRQSLGQGLEFLIYFQGNSAPDKSGLPSDRFSAERTGGSVSTLTIQRTQQEDSAVYLCASSLRGVTNTGELFFGEGSRLTVL.

The gene calls are TRBV20-1 and TRBJ2-2; 12 bases align to TRBD2. Germline V lookup: CDR1 DFQATT, CDR2 SNEGSKA (reference sequence). This CDR3 contains 17 residues. Trimming removed 0 bases from V and 5 bases from J; junction bases left unmatched: 7. The CDR3 sequence is CSARDLASGGGTGELFF. The CDR3 nucleotides are TGCAGTGCTAGAGATCTGGCTAGCGGGGGGGGGACCGGGGAGCTGTTTTTT.

This chain connects TRBV15 to TRBJ2-5; D tentatively fits TRBD1 or TRBD2 (6 bases each). V shed 0 bases and J shed 6 bases, with 14 bases lying between them. This CDR3 spans 15 amino acids. Germline values: CDR1 LNHNV, CDR2 YYDKDF (reference sequence). The CDR3 here is CATSRDSGGLKTQYF. DNA of the CDR3: TGTGCCACCAGCAGAGATAGTGGGGGGCTGAAGACCCAGTACTTC.

The chain joins TRBV7-9 to TRBJ1-1; the D is unclear. Germline CDR1 and CDR2: SEHNR and FQNEAQ (reference sequence). There are 14 residues in the CDR3. Trimming removed 0 bases from V and 8 bases from J, with 13 bases in between. The CDR3 coding sequence is TGTGCCAGCAGCTTAGCCTCCGCATCTCCCGAAGCTTTCTTT. It yields the protein CASSLASASPEAFF.

The rearrangement links TRBV12-3 or TRBV12-4 to TRBJ1-2, with D possibly being TRBD1 (6 bases). The CDR3 runs to 14 residues. V lost 6 bases and J lost 8, with 19 bases in between. The CDR3 loop is CASSTETGPSGYTF. The CDR3 DNA sequence: TGTGCCAGCAGCACTGAGACAGGTCCATCGGGCTACACCTTC.

This clonotype was counted between two and nine times. V gene TRBV12-3 or TRBV12-4 combines with J gene TRBJ1-2, with a weak D call TRBD1 (5 bases). The V gene lost 8 bases and the J gene lost 2 bases, with 9 bases spanning the gap. The CDR3 totals 12 residues. The CDR3 region is CASGAGNYGYTF. CDR3 in DNA: TGTGCCAGCGGGGCAGGGAACTATGGCTACACCTTC.